Presented here are 32 T cell receptor beta chains from one specimen sequenced in a study of shared clonotypes between healthy human individuals. Generated by immunoSEQ multiplex PCR, the TCRdb table keeps only in-frame clones and is missing some. Here the sample spans 2 million to 2.5 million clones, 85% to 95% being singletons. Source material: naive CD4+ T cells from PBMCs. Subset meaning: CD45RA+ positively selected. The receptors derive from a man aged 18 to 30 in good health. Some clones in this sample may be carry-over from other donors' samples.

J is TRBJ2-1 and V is TRBV7-6; 9 bases agree with TRBD1. The CDR3 extends over 16 amino acids. Germline loops: CDR1 SGHVS, CDR2 FNYEAQ. The V segment lost 4 bases and the J segment 6 bases; nucleotides outside the gene matches: 10. CDR3: CASSSPAGTGSNEQFF. The CDR3 region has the DNA TGTGCCAGCAGCTCCCCAGCAGGGACAGGGAGCAATGAGCAGTTCTTC.

The rearrangement uses TRBV5-1 and TRBJ1-1, with D hard to call. Germline values: CDR1 SGHRS, CDR2 YFSETQ. V lost 4 bases, J lost 9 bases, and 10 bases lay in between. This CDR3 contains 11 residues. CDR3 nucleotide sequence: TGCGCCAGCAGCAGAGGACCGCAAGCTTTCTTT. Its translation: CASSRGPQAFF.

V and J are TRBV6-1 and TRBJ2-3; 8 positions agree with TRBD2. CDR1 is MNHNS, CDR2 SASEGT, per germline. This CDR3 is built from 18 residues. The J segment lost 4 bases and the V segment lost 3 bases, leaving 15 bases of the junction unmatched. The CDR3 DNA follows: TGTGCCAGCAGTGATGTGGTCTTAGGACTAGCCTCCGCAGATACGCAGTATTTT. Translating gives CASSDVVLGLASADTQYF.

The gene calls are TRBV4-1 and TRBJ1-1, with no clear D. This CDR3 contains 14 residues. V was cut by 0 bases and J by 1 base, with 6 bases left in between. In germline, CDR1 is MGHRA, CDR2 YSYEKL. Written as DNA, the CDR3 is TGCGCCAGCAGCCAAGAGAATGGGAACACTGAAGCTTTCTTT. Its protein product is CASSQENGNTEAFF.

V gene TRBV6-1 combines with J gene TRBJ2-7; D is unresolved. The CDR3 length is 15 residues. Germline V lookup: CDR1 MNHNS, CDR2 SASEGT. Trimming removed 2 bases at V and 0 bases at J, with 11 bases between. This chain's CDR3 is CASSEPGRASYEQYF. The CDR3, as DNA: TGTGCCAGCAGTGAACCAGGCAGAGCCTCCTACGAGCAGTACTTC.

This chain joins TRBV30 and TRBJ2-1; 15 bases agree with TRBD2. Trimming at V came to 8 bases and at J to 8 bases, leaving 4 bases not matched to a gene. The length of the CDR3 is 13 residues. CDR1 and CDR2 (germline): GTSNPN, SVGIG (reference sequence). DNA for the CDR3: TGTGCCGGGACTAGCGGGAGGTTCGATGAGCAGTTCTTC. As protein: CAGTSGRFDEQFF.

The chain is built from TRBV10-1 and TRBJ1-1, with D tentatively TRBD1 (5 bases). Trimming took 9 bases from V and 3 from J, leaving 35 bases between them. Per the germline V gene, CDR1 is WNHNN and CDR2 is SYGVQD (reference sequence). The CDR3 has 20 amino acids. DNA for the CDR3: TGCGCCAGTGCAGAAGAAGACTGGCTCAGGGTACGTTTGGTTTACACTGAAGCTTTCTTT. This sequence encodes CASAEEDWLRVRLVYTEAFF.

The chain employs TRBV6-6 and TRBJ2-5, with TRBD2 as a possible D gene (7 bases). This CDR3 has 16 residues. Looked up from germline, CDR1 is MNHNY and CDR2 is SVGAGI (reference sequence). Deletions cut 5 bases from V and 5 bases from J, with 21 bases between. The CDR3: CASSPTGGGGVETQYF. DNA for the CDR3: TGTGCCAGCAGTCCTACGGGGGGAGGGGGAGTGGAGACCCAGTACTTC.

The V and J genes are TRBV6-5 and TRBJ1-6; a weak D match, TRBD1 (6 bases). V was shortened by 5 bases and J by 9 bases, with 14 bases between the two germline ends. CDR1 MNHEY and CDR2 SVGAGI come from the germline V gene. The CDR3 sequence is 14 residues long. The CDR3 bases are TGTGCCAGCAGTCCACGGGACACCGGTTCACCCCTCCACTTT. This sequence encodes CASSPRDTGSPLHF.

CDR3 loop: CASSSRGGGEQYF. The CDR3 DNA follows: TGTGCCAGTAGTTCCCGAGGGGGCGGCGAGCAGTACTTC. The chain links TRBV19 to TRBJ2-7, with TRBD1 identical over 7 bases. The germline V gene encodes CDR1 LNHDA and CDR2 SQIVND (reference sequence). J lost 6 bases, V lost 5 bases, and 7 bases had no gene match. The CDR3 consists of 13 residues.

This clone was detected only once. The J gene is TRBJ2-7, the V gene TRBV6-1; D may be TRBD1 (6 bases). With 1 base removed from V and 3 bases from J, the gap between germline ends came to 10 bases. The CDR3 runs 14 residues. Germline assignment: CDR1 MNHNS and CDR2 SASEGT. The CDR3 DNA follows: TGTGCCAGCAGTGAAGGAGGGACACTCTACGAGCAGTACTTC. Amino acids: CASSEGGTLYEQYF.

The rearrangement links TRBV28 to TRBJ1-3; TRBD1 aligns across 7 bases. Germline V CDR1 and CDR2: MDHEN, SYDVKM. Losses at the gene ends were 5 bases for V and 4 bases for J; bases not matched to a gene: 20. The CDR3 runs 19 residues. CDR3 residues: CASSEIGQGGGLIGNTIYF. The CDR3 region has the DNA TGTGCCAGCAGTGAGATAGGGCAGGGGGGGGGATTGATCGGAAACACCATATATTTT.

As for this clone: Other DNA sequences of this sample code for an identical CDR3. For the CDR3, the DNA is TGCGCCAGCAGCTTACTAGCGGGGTCCTACAATGAGCAGTTCTTC. Translating gives CASSLLAGSYNEQFF. The V call is TRBV5-1, the J call TRBJ2-1, with 10 bases identical to TRBD2. The CDR3 covers 15 residues. Germline V lookup: CDR1 SGHRS, CDR2 YFSETQ. The ends lost 2 bases at V and 1 base at J; junction bases unmatched: 0.

This clone was counted once. The J gene is TRBJ2-5, the V gene TRBV27, with D possibly matching TRBD2 (6 bases). The CDR3 contains 13 residues. With 6 bases removed from V and 5 bases from J, the gap between germline ends came to 13 bases. From germline, CDR1 is MNHEY and CDR2 SMNVEV (reference sequence). As DNA, the CDR3 is TGTGCCAGCAGATGGGGGGACCGGGAGACCCAGTACTTC. Translated, it gives CASRWGDRETQYF.

This chain uses TRBV19 with TRBJ1-2; a weak D match, TRBD1 (6 bases). V was pared by 10 bases and J by 4 bases, with 25 bases between. CDR1 and CDR2 from the germline V gene are LNHDA and SQIVND (reference sequence). CDR3 size: 16 residues. CDR3: CATISPRDNQPYGYTF. DNA for the CDR3: TGTGCCACCATCTCCCCGAGGGACAACCAACCCTATGGCTACACCTTC.

Comments on this clone: The sample carries other DNA sequences with the same CDR3. The genes are TRBV18 and TRBJ2-3; D gene uncertain. The CDR3 covers 14 residues. Germline CDR1 reads KGHSH; CDR2 reads LQKENI. Trimming cost V 4 bases and J 0 bases, with 8 bases left between them. CDR3 residues: CASSRDSSTDTQYF. The CDR3 bases are TGTGCCAGCTCACGAGACTCTAGCACAGATACGCAGTATTTT.

The chain joins TRBV18 to TRBJ1-2; D remains unclear. V was pared by 3 bases and J by 3 bases, with 11 bases between. The CDR3 sequence is 14 residues long. CDR1 and CDR2 (germline): KGHSH, LQKENI. The CDR3 coding sequence is TGTGCCAGCTCACCCCTCGCGGCCCACTATGGCTACACCTTC. Translating gives CASSPLAAHYGYTF.

As DNA, the CDR3 is TGTGCCAGCAGTAATAACCGGGACTCCCTCGTCGGCGAGCAGTACTTC. Its translation is CASSNNRDSLVGEQYF. This sequence joins TRBV9 and TRBJ2-7, with a tentative D call TRBD2 (6 bases). Trimming left V 5 bases short and J 6 bases short, with 24 bases between. The CDR3 totals 16 residues. Germline V gene sequence: CDR1 SGDLS, CDR2 YYNGEE.

This clone was found once. The chain links TRBV4-3 to TRBJ2-6, with D perhaps TRBD1 or TRBD2 (5 bases each). V lost 1 base to trimming and J lost 0 bases, with 7 bases between them. The germline CDR1 and CDR2 sequences are LGHNA and YSLEER. The CDR3 covers 16 residues. Here the CDR3 reads CASSQAGSSGANVLTF. CDR3 nucleotides: TGCGCCAGCAGCCAAGCAGGGAGCTCTGGGGCCAACGTCCTGACTTTC.

The J gene is TRBJ2-5, the V gene TRBV5-1; 11 nucleotides align to TRBD1. This CDR3 has 16 residues. Germline CDR1 reads SGHRS; CDR2 reads YFSETQ. J gave up 5 bases and V 2 bases, and 8 bases lay outside the gene matches. The CDR3 loop reads CASSFGTGGERETQYF. The CDR3 coding sequence is TGCGCCAGCAGCTTCGGGACAGGGGGAGAGAGGGAGACCCAGTACTTC.

This rearrangement joins TRBV5-1 to TRBJ1-2, with D possibly being TRBD1 (5 bases). With 4 bases removed from V and 6 bases from J, the gap between germline ends came to 13 bases. The germline gives CDR1 SGHRS, CDR2 YFSETQ. The CDR3 is 13 amino acids. The CDR3 spells CASSGGASNGYTF. The CDR3 nucleotides read TGCGCCAGCAGCGGAGGGGCGAGCAATGGCTACACCTTC.

J is TRBJ2-1 and V is TRBV5-4; 8 positions agree with TRBD2. CDR1 is SGHNT, CDR2 YYREEE, per germline (reference sequence). V dropped 4 bases and J dropped 1; count of bases not matched to a gene: 7. CDR3 length: 16 amino acids. The CDR3 DNA reads TGTGCCAGCAGCCTACGTCTAGCGGGTTCCTACAATGAGCAGTTCTTC. The encoded protein is CASSLRLAGSYNEQFF.

In this sample, this clone turned up once. The chain recombines TRBV7-9 with TRBJ2-1; 8 bases line up with TRBD2. The ends lost 4 bases at V and 10 bases at J; junction bases unmatched: 18. This CDR3 contains 17 residues. Germline values: CDR1 SEHNR, CDR2 FQNEAQ (reference sequence). In DNA, the CDR3 is TGTGCCAGCAGCTCGCCGCGGGGGGTTCTCCTCCCACCCGAGCAGTTCTTC. This sequence encodes CASSSPRGVLLPPEQFF.

The V and J genes are TRBV10-3 and TRBJ2-1; D is unclear. CDR3 length: 12 residues. Trimming removed 4 bases at V and 8 bases at J, with 9 bases between. Looked up from germline, CDR1 is ENHRY and CDR2 is SYGVKD. CDR3 loop: CAISATFDEQFF. The CDR3 nucleotides read TGTGCCATCAGTGCCACCTTCGATGAGCAGTTCTTC.

The table lists this clone with a few counts. The chain recombines TRBV4-1 with TRBJ1-1, with D possibly TRBD1 on 5 matching bases. V lost 8 bases to trimming and J lost 11 bases, with 21 bases between them. CDR1 is MGHRA, CDR2 YSYEKL, per germline. CDR3 length: 13 amino acids. CDR3 sequence reads: CASGPGGLERAFF. DNA of the CDR3: TGCGCCAGCGGACCTGGGGGTTTAGAGAGGGCTTTCTTT.

V and J are TRBV7-9 and TRBJ2-1; TRBD1 is a possible D gene (5 bases). This CDR3 contains 15 residues. Trimming took off 7 bases at V and 6 bases at J, with 19 bases between the two ends. CDR1 and CDR2 from the germline V gene are SEHNR and FQNEAQ (reference sequence). CDR3 residues: CASIPRQPLSNEQFF. The CDR3 DNA reads TGTGCCAGCATCCCTAGACAGCCATTGTCCAATGAGCAGTTCTTC.

Note on this clone: The sample holds other DNA sequences that translate to the same CDR3. The genes are TRBV18 and TRBJ1-1; the match to TRBD1 covers 10 bases. CDR1 is KGHSH, CDR2 LQKENI, per germline. With V trimmed by 2 bases and J by 5 bases, 2 bases remained unmatched. This CDR3 has 14 amino acids. DNA for the CDR3: TGTGCCAGCTCACCAGGGACAGGGGAGACTGAAGCTTTCTTT. Its translation is CASSPGTGETEAFF.

This clone was seen only a few times. The rearrangement links TRBV9 to TRBJ1-5, with no clear D. V lost 0 bases and J 7 bases, leaving 11 bases between the germline ends. The germline V gene has CDR1 SGDLS and CDR2 YYNGEE. The CDR3 consists of 14 residues. CDR3 bases: TGTGCCAGCAGCGTAGAGGGATCGGGACAGCCCCAGCATTTT. This sequence encodes CASSVEGSGQPQHF.

V gene TRBV20-1 combines with J gene TRBJ2-7, with D unclear. Germline CDR1 reads DFQATT; CDR2 reads SNEGSKA (reference sequence). This CDR3 contains 11 residues. Trimming removed 1 base from V and 13 bases from J, with 14 bases in between. The CDR3 is CSARGDTSPYF. In DNA, the CDR3 is TGCAGTGCTAGAGGAGACACAAGCCCATACTTC.

The chain uses TRBV9 and TRBJ2-5; perhaps TRBD1 as D (5 bases). Trimming removed 4 bases at V and 1 base at J, with 8 bases between. This CDR3 comprises 13 residues. The germline V gene has CDR1 SGDLS and CDR2 YYNGEE. CDR3 DNA sequence: TGTGCCAGCAGCAGGGGTCCCCAAGAGACCCAGTACTTC. It translates to CASSRGPQETQYF. The variable domain in full, with the rest retrieved from reference TRBV9 and TRBJ2-5, is DSGVTQTPKHLITATGQRVTLRCSPRSGDLSVYWYQQSLDQGLQFLIQYYNGEERAKGNILERFSAQQFPDLHSELNLSSLELGDSALYFCASSRGPQETQYFGPGTRLLVL.

V and J are TRBV11-2 and TRBJ1-2; possibly TRBD1 for D (5 bases). The CDR3 contains 17 residues. Between the trimmed V and J ends, which lost 1 base and 8 bases, there was a span of 23 bases. Germline V gene sequence: CDR1 SGHAT, CDR2 FQNNGV. CDR3 protein: CASSLGGGKGRMTGYTF. Here the CDR3 DNA reads TGTGCCAGCAGCTTAGGGGGTGGTAAGGGGCGCATGACGGGCTACACCTTC.

This clone was seen once. The chain links TRBV6-5 to TRBJ2-7; 8 bases align to TRBD1. The length of the CDR3 is 12 residues. V was pared by 10 bases and J by 2 bases, with 4 bases of the junction left unmatched. Germline assignment: CDR1 MNHEY and CDR2 SVGAGI. As DNA, the CDR3 is TGTGCCACGAGACAGGGGACCTACGAGCAGTACTTC. Its translation is CATRQGTYEQYF.